The 9 T cell receptor beta chains listed next were all sequenced from one sample in a study of T cell repertoires in cytomegalovirus infection. TCRdb re-called the reads with MiXCR, one entry per CDR3 protein. The sample yields 180,000 or so distinct CDR3 sequences, roughly 15% seen once. Sequenced input: CD8+ T cells from PBMCs. These receptor sequences come from a human donor in good health (CMV status not recorded). Some clones in this sample may be carry-over from other donors' samples.

In DNA, the CDR3 is TGTGCCAGTAGACAGGGTTCCTCCTACAATGAGCAGTTCTTC. It yields the protein CASRQGSSYNEQFF. The rearrangement links TRBV19 to TRBJ2-1; D might be TRBD1 (6 bases). Germline CDR1 and CDR2: LNHDA and SQIVND (reference sequence). This CDR3 is 14 amino acids long. V was clipped by 6 bases and J by 0 bases, with 9 bases between them. Looking up the rest from reference TRBV19 and TRBJ2-1 gives the full variable domain: DGGITQSPKYLFRKEGQNVTLSCEQNLNHDAMYWYRQDPGQGLRLIYYSQIVNDFQKGDIAEGYSVSREKKESFPLTVTSAQKNPTAFYLCASRQGSSYNEQFFGPGTRLTVL.

This sequence joins TRBV12-3 or TRBV12-4 and TRBJ2-3; no firm D call. This CDR3 is 14 amino acids long. The V gene lost 3 bases and the J gene lost 2 bases, with 9 bases spanning the gap. This chain's CDR3 is CASSFRIVTDTQYF. The CDR3 nucleotides read TGTGCCAGCAGTTTCCGGATTGTCACAGATACGCAGTATTTT.

CDR3 protein: CASSLARGDYSNQPQHF. CDR3 coding DNA: TGTGCCAGCAGCTTAGCGAGGGGCGATTATAGCAATCAGCCCCAGCATTTT. This chain connects TRBV7-9 to TRBJ1-5; D is perhaps TRBD1 (5 bases). This CDR3 has 17 amino acids. CDR1 and CDR2 from the germline V gene are SEHNR and FQNEAQ (reference sequence). V was trimmed by 0 bases and J by 0 bases, leaving 12 bases between them.

The chain uses TRBV7-3 and TRBJ2-3, with 7 positions matching TRBD2. Trimming cost V 5 bases and J 2 bases; bases outside gene matches: 10. Germline lookup yields CDR1 SGHTA and CDR2 FQGTGA. CDR3 length: 16 residues. The chain's CDR3 is CASSPEGGMTTDTQYF. Here the CDR3 DNA reads TGTGCCAGCAGCCCCGAGGGAGGGATGACCACAGATACGCAGTATTTT.

Worth noting for this clonotype: Sequence at one end of the junction differs from germline and may be a read error. The rearrangement joins TRBV4-1 to TRBJ2-7; 8 positions agree with TRBD2. Germline CDR1 is MGHRA and CDR2 is YSYEKL. This CDR3 comprises 16 residues. CDR3 sequence reads: CASSQEQSGGTYEQYF. The DNA for the CDR3 is TGTGCCAGCAGCCAAGAGCAAAGCGGGGGAACCTACGAGCAGTACTTC.

This clonotype showed up just a few times. This rearrangement joins TRBV6-1 to TRBJ1-6; tentative D call: TRBD1 (5 bases). V was cut by 5 bases and J by 6 bases, with 14 bases left in between. Germline V gene sequence: CDR1 MNHNS, CDR2 SASEGT. The CDR3 consists of 15 residues. The CDR3 spells CASSSRRDGNSPLHF. DNA of the CDR3: TGTGCCAGCAGTTCCCGAAGGGACGGTAATTCACCCCTCCACTTT.

In DNA form, the CDR3 reads TGCGCCAGCAGTTCCGGACAGGGTCGGATTGATGAGCAGTACTTC. This translates into CASSSGQGRIDEQYF. The V gene is TRBV5-1, the J gene TRBJ2-7; 8 nucleotides align to TRBD1. After removal of 5 bases from V and 7 bases from J, the junction contained 14 bases not matched to a gene. Per germline, CDR1 SGHRS and CDR2 YFSETQ. This CDR3 contains 15 residues.

The chain joins TRBV2 to TRBJ1-3; D call uncertain. CDR1 is SNHLY and CDR2 is FYNNEI in the germline V gene. This CDR3 comprises 14 residues. V was trimmed by 4 bases and J by 0 bases, leaving 7 bases between them. CDR3 in DNA: TGTGCCAGCAGTGTATCACTCTCTGGAAACACCATATATTTT. Translating gives CASSVSLSGNTIYF.

This clonotype has a handful of counts. This may arise from a read error, as a much more abundant clone is one base away. The gene calls are TRBV13 and TRBJ2-2; D not certain. The V gene's germline CDR1 is PRHDT and CDR2 FYEKMQ (reference sequence). CDR3 length equals 13 residues. Deletions cut 4 bases from V and 10 bases from J, with 13 bases between. The chain's CDR3 is CASSSEGGEELFF. The CDR3, as DNA: TGTGCCAGCAGCTCCGAAGGTGGCGAGGAGCTGTTTTTT.